This entry lists 7 T cell receptor beta chains sequenced from one sample in a study of blood T cell repertoires in COVID-19 (dated by TCRdb to 2018 to 2020). Libraries were constructed by the immunoSEQ multiplex PCR assay. The immuneACCESS repertoire file appears here via TCRdb, limited to in-frame rearrangements. These files lack a portion of the clones; in checked studies, under half of the deficit traces to unresolved V genes, and the cause of the others is not known. This sample holds over 200,000 clones; roughly 88% were observed only once. Of the sample, approximately 3.7% falls within the top ten clones. Source material: PBMCs or T cells enriched from blood (not recorded which). These receptors were taken from a woman aged 25 to 39 who had been exposed to COVID-19.

This sequence joins TRBV10-3 and TRBJ1-5; unclear D gene. The CDR3 spans 17 residues. CDR1 ENHRY and CDR2 SYGVKD come from the germline V gene. Between the trimmed V and J ends, which lost 4 bases and 2 bases, there was a span of 18 bases. CDR3 residues: CAISALPGPEGNQPQHF. As DNA, the CDR3 is TGTGCCATCAGTGCGCTACCAGGCCCCGAAGGCAATCAGCCCCAGCATTTT.

The chain couples TRBV24-1 to TRBJ2-2; 8 bases line up with TRBD1. V lost 3 bases, J lost 7 bases, and 6 bases stayed unmatched. CDR1 and CDR2 (germline): KGHDR, SFDVKD. The CDR3 loop spans 15 amino acids. The CDR3 loop is CATSDVQGVGGELFF. The CDR3 region has the DNA TGTGCCACCAGTGATGTACAGGGGGTCGGCGGGGAGCTGTTTTTT.

This chain connects TRBV10-3 to TRBJ1-6; 7 bases fit TRBD1. Germline V lookup: CDR1 ENHRY, CDR2 SYGVKD. Trimming took 0 bases from V and 6 from J; bases not matched to a gene: 2. The CDR3 is 15 residues long. The CDR3: CAISESSGGNSPLHF. The CDR3 DNA sequence: TGTGCCATCAGTGAGTCCTCAGGGGGTAATTCACCCCTCCACTTT.

The chain is built from TRBV20-1 and TRBJ2-2; TRBD2 aligns across 12 bases. V dropped 3 bases and J dropped 7; count of bases not matched to a gene: 9. This CDR3 contains 16 residues. Germline loops: CDR1 DFQATT, CDR2 SNEGSKA (reference sequence). This chain's CDR3 is CSASSASGRALGELFF. The DNA for the CDR3 is TGCAGTGCTAGTTCGGCTAGCGGGAGGGCCCTCGGGGAGCTGTTTTTT.

The genes are TRBV2 and TRBJ2-5, with TRBD2 as a possible D gene (5 bases). Germline CDR1 is SNHLY and CDR2 is FYNNEI. Trimming shortened V by 7 bases and J by 3 bases, and 15 bases separated the two germline ends. This CDR3 spans 14 amino acids. The CDR3 is CASKKLATEETQYF. CDR3 in DNA: TGTGCCAGCAAGAAATTAGCGACTGAAGAGACCCAGTACTTC.

This chain joins TRBV5-4 and TRBJ1-2, with D possibly being TRBD1 (6 bases). Trimming took off 4 bases at V and 8 bases at J, with 24 bases between the two ends. CDR1 and CDR2 (germline): SGHNT, YYREEE (reference sequence). The CDR3 consists of 16 residues. The CDR3 nucleotides are TGTGCCAGCAGCACACGATCCGGGACACCGGTTGAGGGCTACACCTTC. Translation: CASSTRSGTPVEGYTF.

The gene calls are TRBV29-1 and TRBJ1-2, with D perhaps TRBD1 (6 bases). The V gene lost 3 bases and the J gene lost 13 bases, with 18 bases spanning the gap. The CDR3 consists of 12 residues. Germline CDR1 reads SQVTM; CDR2 reads ANQGSEA. The CDR3 loop is CSVEGETGTATF. CDR3 nucleotide sequence: TGCAGCGTTGAGGGGGAAACAGGGACGGCCACCTTC.